Listed here are 26 T cell receptor beta chains from one sample, sequenced in a study of CD8 T cells in ankylosing spondylitis. The study, taken as a whole, reports: Characteristic, it appeared, of ankylosing spondylitis blood was a TCR beta motif of about eight highly homologous variants.

TCRdb recomputed calls from the 5' RACE reads with MiXCR, one row per CDR3 protein. Among about 440,000 distinct CDR3 sequences listed, 17% were seen once. Which antigens these TCRs recognize remains unknown. The sequenced material came from blood, either unsorted or a sorted T cell fraction (not recorded which). The receptors derive from a male donor with ankylosing spondylitis.

The chain has TRBV4-1 and TRBJ1-1; 8 nucleotides agree with TRBD1. Trimming took 3 bases from V and 6 from J; bases not matched to a gene: 15. There are 17 residues in the CDR3. Per germline, CDR1 MGHRA and CDR2 YSYEKL. In DNA, the CDR3 is TGCGCCAGCAGCCACACAACCCGGGACAGGAGACAACCTGAAGCTTTCTTT. Amino acids: CASSHTTRDRRQPEAFF.

The genes are TRBV20-1 and TRBJ2-3; 8 bases are a match to TRBD2. Trimming took 5 bases from V and 0 from J; bases not matched to a gene: 16. The CDR3 has 18 amino acids. Germline lookup yields CDR1 DFQATT and CDR2 SNEGSKA (reference sequence). DNA of the CDR3: TGCAGTGCTCCCTTGCTAGCGGGCTCTGCGCTTAGCACAGATACGCAGTATTTT. This sequence encodes CSAPLLAGSALSTDTQYF.

The chain couples TRBV10-3 to TRBJ1-1, with TRBD1 matching over 7 bases. Trimming took 5 bases from V and 0 from J; bases not matched to a gene: 9. The germline V gene has CDR1 ENHRY and CDR2 SYGVKD. This CDR3 has 16 residues. CDR3 residues: CAISPNRGGMNTEAFF. CDR3 sequence (DNA): TGTGCCATCAGTCCCAACAGGGGAGGCATGAACACTGAAGCTTTCTTT.

The V and J genes are TRBV24-1 and TRBJ2-7, with D perhaps matching TRBD1 or TRBD2 (6 bases each). V was shortened by 1 base and J by 9 bases, with 9 bases between the two germline ends. This CDR3 has 12 amino acids. The germline V gene encodes CDR1 KGHDR and CDR2 SFDVKD. The CDR3 protein is CATSDLTGAQYF. The CDR3 DNA follows: TGTGCCACCAGTGATTTAACGGGGGCGCAGTACTTC.

A few counts support this clonotype. The V call is TRBV5-1, the J call TRBJ2-1; D might be TRBD1 (6 bases). Looked up from germline, CDR1 is SGHRS and CDR2 is YFSETQ. Trimming pared 0 bases from V and 0 bases from J, leaving 10 bases between. The CDR3 runs to 16 residues. Here the CDR3 DNA reads TGCGCCAGCAGCTTGGCCACAGGGAGCTCCTACAATGAGCAGTTCTTC. Its protein product is CASSLATGSSYNEQFF.

The rearrangement links TRBV6-1 to TRBJ2-2; TRBD2 matches at 7 bases. Germline trimming cut 5 bases from V and 1 base from J; bases unmatched to any gene: 1. There are 14 residues in the CDR3. Germline CDR1 is MNHNS and CDR2 is SASEGT. The CDR3 DNA is TGTGCCAGCAGTCGGGGGGTGAACACCGGGGAGCTGTTTTTT. Amino acids: CASSRGVNTGELFF.

The table lists this clonotype with a few counts. The chain has TRBV6-2 or TRBV6-3 and TRBJ2-3, with D uncertain. V gave up 6 bases and J gave up 8 bases, with 15 bases separating them. CDR3 size: 13 residues. The germline gives CDR1 MNHEY, CDR2 SVGEGT. This CDR3 is CASSRPRPGTQYF. The CDR3 bases are TGTGCCAGCAGCCGGCCCCGGCCCGGTACGCAGTATTTT.

A note on this clonotype: Since a much larger clone is just one base distant, this may be a read error. The chain employs TRBV12-3 or TRBV12-4 and TRBJ1-5, with D possibly being TRBD1 (5 bases). There are 13 residues in the CDR3. The CDR3 loop reads CASSFQGNQPKHF. CDR3 coding DNA: TGTGCCAGCAGTTTCCAGGGCAATCAGCCCAAGCATTTT.

The chain employs TRBV14 and TRBJ2-5; D is perhaps TRBD2 (6 bases). The CDR3 spans 14 residues. Germline lookup yields CDR1 SGHDN and CDR2 FVKESK. The V and J ends lost 1 base and 9 bases respectively, with 15 bases between them. CDR3 residues: CASSQVPFGGAQYF. The CDR3 nucleotides read TGTGCCAGCAGCCAAGTACCTTTCGGAGGGGCCCAGTACTTC.

This sequence joins TRBV6-2 or TRBV6-3 and TRBJ1-6; no reliable D call. The CDR3 consists of 16 residues. Germline V gene sequence: CDR1 MNHEY, CDR2 SVGEGT. Deletions cut 7 bases from V and 8 bases from J, with 21 bases between. CDR3 sequence reads: CASKPGPFGYDSPLHF. CDR3 DNA: TGTGCCAGCAAACCGGGCCCCTTCGGGTATGATTCACCCCTCCACTTT.

This clonotype came up a few times. The gene calls are TRBV6-1 and TRBJ1-6, with D possibly being TRBD1 (5 bases). V was shortened by 3 bases and J by 7 bases, with 16 bases between the two germline ends. The length of the CDR3 is 16 residues. Looked up from germline, CDR1 is MNHNS and CDR2 is SASEGT. The CDR3 nucleotides are TGTGCCAGCAGTGACCTCCCTGTACGGGGGAATTCACCCCTCCACTTT. The encoded protein is CASSDLPVRGNSPLHF.

This clonotype showed up many times. This chain connects TRBV5-1 to TRBJ2-1; 9 bases are shared with TRBD2. The V gene end was trimmed by 2 bases and the J gene end by 4 bases; junction bases not matched to a gene: 4. This CDR3 has 15 residues. Germline CDR1 SGHRS, CDR2 YFSETQ. CDR3 DNA: TGCGCCAGCAGCTTTATAGCGGGAGCTTACAATGAGCAGTTCTTC. It is translated as CASSFIAGAYNEQFF.

This clonotype has ten or more counts. This chain connects TRBV5-1 to TRBJ2-2, with TRBD1 identical over 10 bases. Germline values: CDR1 SGHRS, CDR2 YFSETQ. The CDR3 totals 14 residues. The V gene end was trimmed by 3 bases and the J gene end by 5 bases; junction bases not matched to a gene: 1. CDR3 sequence (DNA): TGCGCCAGCAGCTCGGGACAGGGGACCGGGGAGCTGTTTTTT. This gives the protein CASSSGQGTGELFF.

The chain combines TRBV2 with TRBJ2-7; D possibly corresponds to TRBD2 (6 bases). Germline V CDR1 and CDR2: SNHLY, FYNNEI. V was shortened by 4 bases and J by 6 bases, with 13 bases between the two germline ends. There are 13 residues in the CDR3. CDR3 region: CASSVTGESEQYF. The CDR3 bases are TGTGCCAGCAGTGTAACGGGAGAGAGCGAGCAGTACTTC.

This clonotype came up once. The chain couples TRBV7-8 to TRBJ1-4, with 7 bases that match TRBD1. With 8 bases clipped from V and 0 bases from J, the junction kept 9 bases outside the gene matches. From germline, CDR1 is SGHVS and CDR2 FQNEAQ. CDR3 length: 16 residues. The CDR3 coding sequence is TGTGCCAGCCAATTGGACAGGAAGGCAACTAATGAAAAACTGTTTTTT. Its translation is CASQLDRKATNEKLFF.

CDR3 coding DNA: TGCGCCAGCAGCTTGTGGGGTAATGAAAAACTGTTTTTT. Translated, it gives CASSLWGNEKLFF. The chain couples TRBV5-1 to TRBJ1-4; D uncertain. CDR3 length equals 13 residues. Trimming stripped 1 base from V and 4 bases from J, with 5 bases between. Germline V gene lookup returns CDR1 SGHRS and CDR2 YFSETQ.

Here the CDR3 reads CASSQLAAMGADTQYF. For the CDR3, the DNA is TGTGCCAGCAGCCAACTAGCTGCGATGGGGGCAGATACGCAGTATTTT. The chain joins TRBV4-2 to TRBJ2-3; D may correspond to TRBD1 or TRBD2 (5 bases each). Germline CDR1 reads LGHNA; CDR2 reads YNFKEQ. With 2 bases removed from V and 4 bases from J, the gap between germline ends came to 16 bases. The CDR3 loop spans 16 amino acids.

V usage is TRBV5-1 and J usage is TRBJ1-3; D might be TRBD1 (6 bases). This CDR3 contains 17 residues. The ends were cut back, 0 bases at V and 1 base at J, with 14 bases in the middle. The germline V gene has CDR1 SGHRS and CDR2 YFSETQ. CDR3 sequence: CASSLAGAGFSGNTIYF. CDR3 DNA: TGCGCCAGCAGCTTGGCGGGGGCGGGTTTTTCTGGAAACACCATATATTTT. The full variable domain, with the rest looked up from reference TRBV5-1 and TRBJ1-3, is KAGVTQTPRYLIKTRGQQVTLSCSPISGHRSVSWYQQTPGQGLQFLFEYFSETQRNKGNFPGRFSGRQFSNSRSEMNVSTLELGDSALYLCASSLAGAGFSGNTIYFGEGSWLTVV.

This clonotype was counted between two and nine times. The J gene is TRBJ1-2, the V gene TRBV3-1; D not certain. Germline V gives CDR1 LGHDT, CDR2 YNNKEL (reference sequence). The CDR3 spans 16 residues. The V and J ends lost 4 bases and 4 bases respectively, with 19 bases between them. CDR3 sequence reads: CASSPAGVARGYGYTF. The CDR3 nucleotides read TGTGCCAGCAGCCCAGCTGGAGTCGCTCGGGGCTATGGCTACACCTTC. The variable domain in full, completed from reference TRBV3-1 and TRBJ1-2, reads DTAVSQTPKYLVTQMGNDKSIKCEQNLGHDTMYWYKQDSKKFLKIMFSYNNKELIINETVPNRFSPKSPDKAHLNLHINSLELGDSAVYFCASSPAGVARGYGYTFGSGTRLTVV.

The rearrangement joins TRBV7-2 to TRBJ2-7; D not certain. V lost 1 base and J 2 bases, leaving 6 bases between the germline ends. The CDR3 loop spans 13 amino acids. Germline values: CDR1 SGHTA, CDR2 FQGNSA. The CDR3 region is CASSLGHTYEQYF. DNA of the CDR3: TGTGCCAGCAGCTTAGGGCATACCTACGAGCAGTACTTC.

The chain employs TRBV20-1 and TRBJ2-5; D unresolved. V was cut by 1 base and J by 2 bases, with 5 bases left in between. Germline lookup yields CDR1 DFQATT and CDR2 SNEGSKA (reference sequence). The CDR3 runs 12 residues. Here the CDR3 reads CSARVLQETQYF. Written as DNA, the CDR3 is TGCAGTGCTAGAGTTCTACAAGAGACCCAGTACTTC.

The chain recombines TRBV7-2 with TRBJ2-1; weak D call: TRBD2 (6 bases). The ends were cut back, 1 base at V and 8 bases at J, with 15 bases in the middle. Germline-derived CDR1 and CDR2 are SGHTA and FQGNSA. The CDR3 runs to 15 residues. The CDR3 sequence is CASSLVGRRRDEQFF. The CDR3 bases are TGTGCCAGCAGCTTAGTCGGTCGAAGGAGGGATGAGCAGTTCTTC.

J is TRBJ2-4 and V is TRBV5-1, with 8 bases lining up with TRBD1. CDR3 length equals 16 residues. Germline V CDR1 and CDR2: SGHRS, YFSETQ. After removal of 0 bases from V and 2 bases from J, the junction contained 4 bases not matched to a gene. Written as DNA, the CDR3 is TGCGCCAGCAGCTTGGGTCAGGGGGCGACCAAAAACATTCAGTACTTC. This translates into CASSLGQGATKNIQYF.

This clonotype came up once. This sequence joins TRBV7-9 and TRBJ2-2; perhaps TRBD2 as D (6 bases). The germline gives CDR1 SEHNR, CDR2 FQNEAQ (reference sequence). The CDR3 length is 17 residues. V dropped 6 bases and J dropped 0 bases, with 17 bases sitting between them. This CDR3 reads CASRPPGRESNTGELFF. In nucleotides, the CDR3 is TGTGCCAGCAGACCGCCCGGCCGGGAGTCGAACACCGGGGAGCTGTTTTTT.

There are a few counts of this clonotype. The V gene is TRBV18, the J gene TRBJ2-3; 7 bases agree with TRBD2. CDR1 is KGHSH, CDR2 LQKENI, per germline. V was clipped by 3 bases and J by 2 bases; unmatched bases: 14. CDR3 length: 18 residues. The CDR3 loop reads CASSPSTSGGLNTDTQYF. CDR3 DNA sequence: TGTGCCAGCTCACCTTCAACGTCCGGGGGACTAAACACAGATACGCAGTATTTT.

Notes on this clonotype: Its ends do not fully match the called genes, so a read error is possible. The rearrangement links TRBV5-6 to TRBJ2-7; a weak D match, TRBD2 (5 bases). Germline V CDR1 and CDR2: SGHDT, YYEEEE. There are 16 residues in the CDR3. CDR3 sequence reads: CASTLGPGSVSSEQYF. In DNA form, the CDR3 reads TGTGCCAGCACCTTGGGTCCGGGGAGCGTCAGTTCCGAGCAGTACTTC.